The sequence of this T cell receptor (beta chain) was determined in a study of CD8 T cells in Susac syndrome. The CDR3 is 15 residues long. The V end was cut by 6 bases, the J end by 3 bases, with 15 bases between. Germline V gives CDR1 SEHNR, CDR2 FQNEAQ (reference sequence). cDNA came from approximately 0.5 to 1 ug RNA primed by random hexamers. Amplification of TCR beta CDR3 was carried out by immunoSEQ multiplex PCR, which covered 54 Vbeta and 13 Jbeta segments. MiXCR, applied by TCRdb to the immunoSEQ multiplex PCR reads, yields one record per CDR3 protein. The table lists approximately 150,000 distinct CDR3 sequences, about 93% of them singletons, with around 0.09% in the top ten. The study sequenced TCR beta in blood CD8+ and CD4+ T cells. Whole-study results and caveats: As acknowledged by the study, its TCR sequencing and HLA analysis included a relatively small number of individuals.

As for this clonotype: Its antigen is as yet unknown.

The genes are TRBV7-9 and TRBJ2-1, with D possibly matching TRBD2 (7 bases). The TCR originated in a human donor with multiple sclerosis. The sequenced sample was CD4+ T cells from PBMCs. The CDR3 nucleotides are TGTGCCAGCAGGCCCGCGGGGGCGGGCTACAATGAGCAGTTCTTC. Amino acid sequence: CASRPAGAGYNEQFF. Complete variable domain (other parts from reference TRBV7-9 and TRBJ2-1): DTGVSQNPRHKITKRGQNVTFRCDPISEHNRLYWYRQTLGQGPEFLTYFQNEAQLEKSRLLSDRFSAERPKGSFSTLEIQRTEQGDSAMYLCASRPAGAGYNEQFFGPGTRLTVL.